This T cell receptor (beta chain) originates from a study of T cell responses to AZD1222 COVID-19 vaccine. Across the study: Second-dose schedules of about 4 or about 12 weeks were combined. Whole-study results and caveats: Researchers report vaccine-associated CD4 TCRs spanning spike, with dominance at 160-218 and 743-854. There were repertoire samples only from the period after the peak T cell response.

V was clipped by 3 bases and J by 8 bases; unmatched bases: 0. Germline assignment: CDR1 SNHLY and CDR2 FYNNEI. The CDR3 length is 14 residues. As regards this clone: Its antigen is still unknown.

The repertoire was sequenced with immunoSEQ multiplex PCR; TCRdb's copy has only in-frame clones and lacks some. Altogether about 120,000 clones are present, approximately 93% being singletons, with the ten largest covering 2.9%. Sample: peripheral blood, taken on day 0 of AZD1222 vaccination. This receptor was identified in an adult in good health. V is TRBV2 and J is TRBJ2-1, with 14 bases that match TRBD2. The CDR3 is CASSEGLAGDEQFF. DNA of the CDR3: TGTGCCAGCAGTGAGGGACTAGCGGGAGATGAGCAGTTCTTC.